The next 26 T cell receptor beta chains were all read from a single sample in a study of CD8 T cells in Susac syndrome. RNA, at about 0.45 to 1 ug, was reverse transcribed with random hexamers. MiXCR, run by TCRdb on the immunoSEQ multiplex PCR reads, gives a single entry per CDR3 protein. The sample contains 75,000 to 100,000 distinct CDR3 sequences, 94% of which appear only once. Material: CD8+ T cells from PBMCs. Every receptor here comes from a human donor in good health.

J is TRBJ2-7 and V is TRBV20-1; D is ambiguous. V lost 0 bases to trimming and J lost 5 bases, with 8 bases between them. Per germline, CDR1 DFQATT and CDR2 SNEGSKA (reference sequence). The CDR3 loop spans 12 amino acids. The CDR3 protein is CSARDDGHEQYF. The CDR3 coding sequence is TGCAGTGCTAGAGATGACGGCCACGAGCAGTACTTC.

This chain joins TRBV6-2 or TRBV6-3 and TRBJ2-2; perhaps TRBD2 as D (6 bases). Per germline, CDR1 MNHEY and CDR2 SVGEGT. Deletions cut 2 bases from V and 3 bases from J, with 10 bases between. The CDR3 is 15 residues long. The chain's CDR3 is CASSYLGGHTGELFF. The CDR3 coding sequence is TGTGCCAGCAGTTACCTCGGGGGTCACACCGGGGAGCTGTTTTTT.

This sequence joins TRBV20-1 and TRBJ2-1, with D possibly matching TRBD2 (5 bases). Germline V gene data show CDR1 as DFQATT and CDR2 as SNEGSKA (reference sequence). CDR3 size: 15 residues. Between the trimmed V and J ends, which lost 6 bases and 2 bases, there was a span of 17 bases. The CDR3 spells CSASPVGVTYNEQFF. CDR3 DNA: TGCAGTGCCTCCCCGGTGGGAGTGACCTACAATGAGCAGTTCTTC.

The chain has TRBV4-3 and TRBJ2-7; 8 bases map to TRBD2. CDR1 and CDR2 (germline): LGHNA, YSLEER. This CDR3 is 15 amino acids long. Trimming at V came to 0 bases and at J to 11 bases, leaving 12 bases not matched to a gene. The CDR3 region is CASSQERTSGSYKYF. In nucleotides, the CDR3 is TGCGCCAGCAGCCAAGAGAGAACTAGCGGCTCCTACAAGTACTTC.

Here the CDR3 DNA reads TGTGCCAGCAGCCGTCGGACAGGGACCGAAGAGACCCAGTACTTC. Translating gives CASSRRTGTEETQYF. The V gene is TRBV7-9, the J gene TRBJ2-5; 8 nucleotides align to TRBD1. The V gene's germline CDR1 is SEHNR and CDR2 FQNEAQ (reference sequence). V was clipped by 5 bases and J by 3 bases; unmatched bases: 8. The CDR3 runs 15 residues.

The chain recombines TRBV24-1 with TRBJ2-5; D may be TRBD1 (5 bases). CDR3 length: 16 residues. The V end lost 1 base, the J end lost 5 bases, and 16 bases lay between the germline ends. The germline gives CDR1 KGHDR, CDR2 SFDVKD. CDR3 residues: CATSDFRDPPPETQYF. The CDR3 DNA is TGTGCCACCAGTGATTTCAGGGATCCTCCTCCGGAGACCCAGTACTTC.

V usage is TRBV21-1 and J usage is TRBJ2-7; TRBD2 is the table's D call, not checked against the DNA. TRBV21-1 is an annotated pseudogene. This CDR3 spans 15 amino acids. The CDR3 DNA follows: TGTGCCAGCAGCCCGCCGACTGGAGGGGACTACGAGCAGTACGTC. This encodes CASSPPTGGDYEQYV.

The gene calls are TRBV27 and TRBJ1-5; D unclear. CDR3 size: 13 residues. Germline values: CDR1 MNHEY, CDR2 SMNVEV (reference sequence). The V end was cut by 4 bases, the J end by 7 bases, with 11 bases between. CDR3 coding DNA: TGTGCCAGCAGTTGGAAGGGCGAGCAGCCCCAGCATTTT. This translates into CASSWKGEQPQHF.

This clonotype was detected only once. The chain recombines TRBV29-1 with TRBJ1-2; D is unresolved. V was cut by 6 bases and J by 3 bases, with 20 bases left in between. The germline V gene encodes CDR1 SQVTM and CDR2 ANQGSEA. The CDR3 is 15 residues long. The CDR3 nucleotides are TGCAGCGTCGAGCCAAGGGATGTGTCGGACTATGGCTACACCTTC. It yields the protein CSVEPRDVSDYGYTF.

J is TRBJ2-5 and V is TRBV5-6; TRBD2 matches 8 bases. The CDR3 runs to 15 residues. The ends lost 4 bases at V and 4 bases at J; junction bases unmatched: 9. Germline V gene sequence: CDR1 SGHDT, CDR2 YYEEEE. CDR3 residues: CASSVPGLGAETQYF. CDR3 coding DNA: TGTGCCAGCAGCGTCCCGGGACTAGGAGCAGAGACCCAGTACTTC.

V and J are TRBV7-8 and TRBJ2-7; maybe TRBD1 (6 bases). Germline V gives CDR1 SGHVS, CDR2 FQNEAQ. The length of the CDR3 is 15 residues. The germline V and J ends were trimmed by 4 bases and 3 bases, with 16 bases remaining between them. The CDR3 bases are TGTGCCAGCAGCTACCAGCCGGGACAAAACTACGAGCAGTACTTC. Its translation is CASSYQPGQNYEQYF.

The CDR3 sequence: CASRYTGQGNTEAFF. The CDR3 DNA is TGTGCCAGCAGGTATACCGGACAGGGAAACACTGAAGCTTTCTTT. The chain couples TRBV5-4 to TRBJ1-1; 8 bases line up with TRBD1. In germline, CDR1 is SGHNT, CDR2 YYREEE (reference sequence). V shed 5 bases and J 2 bases; nucleotides not matched to a gene: 8. The CDR3 contains 15 residues.

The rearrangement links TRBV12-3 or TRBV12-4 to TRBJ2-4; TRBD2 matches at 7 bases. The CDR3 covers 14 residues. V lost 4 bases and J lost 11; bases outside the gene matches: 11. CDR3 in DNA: TGTGCCAGCAGTTGGGACTACCGGTCCCCCCTTCAGTACTTC. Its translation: CASSWDYRSPLQYF.

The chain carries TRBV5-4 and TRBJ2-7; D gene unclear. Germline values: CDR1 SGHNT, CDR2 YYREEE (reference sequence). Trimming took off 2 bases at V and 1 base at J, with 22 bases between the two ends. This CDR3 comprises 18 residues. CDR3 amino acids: CASSLKGIFGPNSYEQYF. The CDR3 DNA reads TGTGCCAGCAGCTTAAAAGGGATCTTCGGGCCAAATTCCTACGAGCAGTACTTC.

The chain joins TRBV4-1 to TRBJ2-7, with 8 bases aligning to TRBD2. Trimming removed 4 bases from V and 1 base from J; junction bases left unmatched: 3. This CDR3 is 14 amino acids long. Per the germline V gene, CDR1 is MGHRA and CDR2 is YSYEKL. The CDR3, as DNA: TGCGCCAGCAGCCCCCGGGAGGGTTCCTACGAGCAGTACGTC. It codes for CASSPREGSYEQYV.

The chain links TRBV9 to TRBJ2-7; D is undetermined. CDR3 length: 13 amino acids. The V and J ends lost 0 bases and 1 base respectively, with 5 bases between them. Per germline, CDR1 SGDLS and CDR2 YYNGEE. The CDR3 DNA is TGTGCCAGCAGCGTAGGAAGTTCCTACGAGCAGTACTTC. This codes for CASSVGSSYEQYF.

The CDR3 loop reads CSANTELTYEQYF. The CDR3, as DNA: TGCAGTGCTAATACGGAACTAACCTACGAGCAGTACTTC. This chain links TRBV20-1 with TRBJ2-7, with no clear D. Per the germline V gene, CDR1 is DFQATT and CDR2 is SNEGSKA (reference sequence). The V end lost 4 bases, the J end lost 2 bases, and 12 bases lay between the germline ends. The CDR3 length is 13 residues.

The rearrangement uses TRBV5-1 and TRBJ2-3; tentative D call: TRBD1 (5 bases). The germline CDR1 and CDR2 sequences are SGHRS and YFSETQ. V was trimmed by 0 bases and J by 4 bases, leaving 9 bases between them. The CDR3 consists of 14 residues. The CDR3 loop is CASSLDPGPDTQYF. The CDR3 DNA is TGCGCCAGCAGCTTGGACCCAGGGCCAGATACGCAGTATTTT.

The CDR3 region is CASSLAYLGGAYGNEQFF. The DNA of the CDR3 is TGTGCCAGCAGCTTAGCCTACCTGGGGGGGGCTTACGGCAATGAGCAGTTCTTC. The chain joins TRBV11-2 to TRBJ2-1, with a possible D match to TRBD2 (7 bases). This CDR3 has 18 residues. Germline assignment: CDR1 SGHAT and CDR2 FQNNGV. V shed 1 base and J shed 6 bases, with 22 bases lying between them. The entire variable domain, with the rest obtained from reference TRBV11-2 and TRBJ2-1, is as follows: EAGVAQSPRYKIIEKRQSVAFWCNPISGHATLYWYQQILGQGPKLLIQFQNNGVVDDSQLPKDRFSAERLKGVDSTLKIQPAKLEDSAVYLCASSLAYLGGAYGNEQFFGPGTRLTVL.

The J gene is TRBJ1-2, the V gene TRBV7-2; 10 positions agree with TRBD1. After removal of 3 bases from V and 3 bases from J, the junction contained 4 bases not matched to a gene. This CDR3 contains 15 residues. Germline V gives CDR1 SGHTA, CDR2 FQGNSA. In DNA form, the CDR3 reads TGTGCCAGCAGCTTGGGACAGGGGATCGACTATGGCTACACCTTC. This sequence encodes CASSLGQGIDYGYTF.

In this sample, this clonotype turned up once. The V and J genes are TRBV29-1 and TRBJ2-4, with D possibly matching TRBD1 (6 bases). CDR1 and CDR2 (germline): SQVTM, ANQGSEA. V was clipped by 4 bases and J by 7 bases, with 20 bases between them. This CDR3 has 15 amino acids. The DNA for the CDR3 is TGCAGCGTTGGGTCGACCGGCCGCAGGGGCAACATTCAGTACTTC. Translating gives CSVGSTGRRGNIQYF.

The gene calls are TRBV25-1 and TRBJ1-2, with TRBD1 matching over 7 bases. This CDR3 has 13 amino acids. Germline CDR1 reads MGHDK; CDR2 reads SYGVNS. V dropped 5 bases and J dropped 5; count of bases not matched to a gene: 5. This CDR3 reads CASSTGVAYGYTF. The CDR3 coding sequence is TGTGCCAGCAGTACAGGGGTGGCATATGGCTACACCTTC.

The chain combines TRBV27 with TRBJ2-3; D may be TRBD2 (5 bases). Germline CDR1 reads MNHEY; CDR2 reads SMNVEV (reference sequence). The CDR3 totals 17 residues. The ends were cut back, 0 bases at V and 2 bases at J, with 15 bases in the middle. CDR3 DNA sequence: TGTGCCAGCAGTTTATCCTGGGTGGATAGCGACACAGATACGCAGTATTTT. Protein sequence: CASSLSWVDSDTDTQYF.

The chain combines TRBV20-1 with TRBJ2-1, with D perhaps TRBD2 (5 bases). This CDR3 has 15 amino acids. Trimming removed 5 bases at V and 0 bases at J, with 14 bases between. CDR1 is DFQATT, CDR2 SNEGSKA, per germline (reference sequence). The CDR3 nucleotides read TGCAGTGCTCTAACTGGGGAGAGCTCCTACAATGAGCAGTTCTTC. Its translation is CSALTGESSYNEQFF.

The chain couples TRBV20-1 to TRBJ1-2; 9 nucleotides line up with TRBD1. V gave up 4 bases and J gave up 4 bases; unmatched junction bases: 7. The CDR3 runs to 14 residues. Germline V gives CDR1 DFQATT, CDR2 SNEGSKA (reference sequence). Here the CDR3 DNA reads TGCAGTGCTACCCTGATGACAGGGGGCTATGGCTACACCTTC. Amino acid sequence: CSATLMTGGYGYTF.

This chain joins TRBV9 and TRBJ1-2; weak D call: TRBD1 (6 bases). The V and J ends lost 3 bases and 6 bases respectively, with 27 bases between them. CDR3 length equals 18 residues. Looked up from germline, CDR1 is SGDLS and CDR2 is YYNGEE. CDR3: CASSARLTGGGTGHGYTF. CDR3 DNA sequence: TGTGCCAGCAGCGCCCGCCTCACGGGGGGCGGGACGGGTCATGGCTACACCTTC. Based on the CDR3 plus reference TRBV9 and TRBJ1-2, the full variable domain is DSGVTQTPKHLITATGQRVTLRCSPRSGDLSVYWYQQSLDQGLQFLIQYYNGEERAKGNILERFSAQQFPDLHSELNLSSLELGDSALYFCASSARLTGGGTGHGYTFGSGTRLTVV.